Presented here are 10 T cell receptor beta chains from one specimen sequenced in a study of control samples from healthy donors and cancer patients. Repertoires were generated with immunoSEQ multiplex PCR, while TCRdb's copy carries only in-frame clones and drops some. The data show about 110,000 clones, around four fifths seen once. The sequenced sample was blood. These TCRs come from a woman aged 45-65 years in good health.

The chain employs TRBV7-3 and TRBJ2-1, with D perhaps matching TRBD1 (5 bases). This CDR3 has 13 amino acids. Germline CDR1 reads SGHTA; CDR2 reads FQGTGA. The ends were cut back, 3 bases at V and 6 bases at J, with 9 bases in the middle. The DNA for the CDR3 is TGTGCCAGCAGCTTGACAGCGATCAATGAGCAGTTCTTC. Its translation is CASSLTAINEQFF.

A few counts support this clone. The J gene is TRBJ1-1, the V gene TRBV9; D perhaps matches TRBD1 (5 bases). This CDR3 contains 15 residues. V was trimmed by 0 bases and J by 4 bases, leaving 13 bases between them. Germline V gene lookup returns CDR1 SGDLS and CDR2 YYNGEE. CDR3 region: CASSVENGQGTEAFF. CDR3 nucleotide sequence: TGTGCCAGCAGCGTAGAAAATGGTCAGGGCACTGAAGCTTTCTTT. Drawing the rest from reference TRBV9 and TRBJ1-1, the complete variable domain is DSGVTQTPKHLITATGQRVTLRCSPRSGDLSVYWYQQSLDQGLQFLIQYYNGEERAKGNILERFSAQQFPDLHSELNLSSLELGDSALYFCASSVENGQGTEAFFGQGTRLTVV.

This clone has a handful of counts. J is TRBJ1-1 and V is TRBV7-2; a possible D gene is TRBD1 (5 bases). Trimming took 2 bases from V and 5 from J, leaving 12 bases between them. The germline CDR1 and CDR2 sequences are SGHTA and FQGNSA. CDR3 length: 14 amino acids. In nucleotides, the CDR3 is TGTGCCAGCAGCTTAATTGTGGGGGGGACTGAAGCTTTCTTT. As protein: CASSLIVGGTEAFF.

This chain links TRBV5-6 with TRBJ2-7, with TRBD1 identical over 10 bases. V dropped 6 bases and J dropped 5; count of bases not matched to a gene: 5. CDR1 and CDR2 (germline): SGHDT, YYEEEE. The CDR3 covers 13 residues. CDR3 DNA sequence: TGTGCCAGCATCCGGGACAGGGGCGACGAGCAGTACTTC. This sequence encodes CASIRDRGDEQYF.

This clone was detected only a few times. The V gene is TRBV6-5, the J gene TRBJ1-2, with D possibly being TRBD1 (6 bases). Germline assignment: CDR1 MNHEY and CDR2 SVGAGI. The V end was cut by 4 bases, the J end by 10 bases, with 13 bases between. The CDR3 sequence is 12 residues long. The CDR3 reads CASSLLGGNYTF. The DNA for the CDR3 is TGTGCCAGCAGTTTACTAGGGGGAAACTACACCTTC.

This chain connects TRBV19 to TRBJ1-4; D is perhaps TRBD1 (5 bases). The V gene lost 10 bases and the J gene lost 8 bases, with 17 bases spanning the gap. The CDR3 covers 13 residues. Germline CDR1 is LNHDA and CDR2 is SQIVND (reference sequence). CDR3 sequence: CATSGTQGEKLFF. The CDR3 DNA sequence: TGTGCCACTTCTGGGACCCAAGGGGAAAAACTGTTTTTT.

The rearrangement joins TRBV27 to TRBJ2-7; D remains ambiguous. Germline V lookup: CDR1 MNHEY, CDR2 SMNVEV (reference sequence). V was clipped by 6 bases and J by 0 bases, with 12 bases between them. This CDR3 contains 14 residues. CDR3 residues: CASRDATSSYEQYF. The CDR3 DNA sequence: TGTGCCAGCAGGGACGCTACGAGCTCCTACGAGCAGTACTTC.

This CDR3 is CASSQDRGRETQYF. DNA for the CDR3: TGTGCCAGCAGTCAAGACAGGGGGCGAGAGACCCAGTACTTC. The chain combines TRBV6-2 or TRBV6-3 with TRBJ2-5; 10 positions agree with TRBD1. CDR3 length: 14 amino acids. The V gene's germline CDR1 is MNHEY and CDR2 SVGEGT. V lost 5 bases, J lost 4 bases, and 4 bases stayed unmatched.

The genes are TRBV28 and TRBJ1-2; maybe TRBD1 (5 bases). CDR3 length: 14 residues. Trimming shortened V by 6 bases and J by 1 base, and 12 bases separated the two germline ends. The germline V gene encodes CDR1 MDHEN and CDR2 SYDVKM. The CDR3 spells CASSRDQINYGYTF. Here the CDR3 DNA reads TGTGCCAGCAGCCGGGACCAAATTAACTATGGCTACACCTTC.

The chain has TRBV7-2 and TRBJ2-3; unclear D gene. CDR3 length: 16 amino acids. Germline V gives CDR1 SGHTA, CDR2 FQGNSA. Between the trimmed V and J ends, which lost 2 bases and 5 bases, there was a span of 17 bases. The DNA for the CDR3 is TGTGCCAGCAGCTTACGGGCCTTTCTTCAAGGAGATACGCAGTATTTT. It encodes CASSLRAFLQGDTQYF.